This record covers a single T cell receptor beta chain. Antigen: not known. Unique molecular identifiers were incorporated into the prepared TCRbeta library. TCRdb analysed the PCR reads with MiXCR anew, one entry per CDR3 protein. The sample includes around 420,000 distinct CDR3 sequences, 15% to 20% of them seen just once. This entry belongs to a study of T-cell reconstitution after alpha-beta-depleted transplantation in children. V shed 3 bases, J shed 5 bases, and the junction held 7 bases outside the gene matches. CDR3 length: 16 residues. Germline V gene sequence: CDR1 SEHNR, CDR2 FQNEAQ (reference sequence). Study-wide results and caveats: There were reportedly several hundred expanded graft clones from which alpha-beta T cells came about two months after transplant. It was surviving recipient T cells and thymic progenitors that gave some patients high TCRbeta diversity at day 60. At the one-year point after transplant, T-cell counts and TCRbeta diversity were found to come mostly from T cells that had been newly produced.

This receptor was taken from a boy younger than two who had a stem cell transplant for Wiskott-Aldrich syndrome, so the T cells may come from the graft donor. The chain uses TRBV7-9 and TRBJ2-7; TRBD2 matches 13 bases. The source material was PBMCs, mostly from graft donor cells, sampled 360 days after TCRalphabeta/CD19-depleted stem cell transplant. CDR3 sequence (DNA): TGTGCCAGCAGCTTGACTAGCGGGGGGCTGAGGGACGAGCAGTACTTC. Translation gives CASSLTSGGLRDEQYF.